The 13 T cell receptor beta chains reported below all come from one sample, sequenced in a study of shared clonotypes between healthy human individuals. Sequencing was performed with immunoSEQ multiplex PCR; in TCRdb, only in-frame clones are kept and a portion is missing. The data hold 2 million to 2.5 million clones, with over 90% observed a single time. The sequenced sample consisted of naive CD4+ T cells from PBMCs. The subset denotes: CD45RA+ positively selected. Source of these receptors: a man between 18 and 29 years old in good health. Some clones in this sample may be carry-over from other donors' samples.

The chain links TRBV9 to TRBJ2-7; 12 bases agree with TRBD2. Germline V gene data show CDR1 as SGDLS and CDR2 as YYNGEE. The CDR3 spans 14 residues. J lost 7 bases, V lost 4 bases, and 6 bases had no gene match. The CDR3 protein is CASSRLAGVGEQYF. Written as DNA, the CDR3 is TGTGCCAGCAGCCGACTAGCGGGAGTTGGAGAGCAGTACTTC. The variable domain in full, with the rest retrieved from reference TRBV9 and TRBJ2-7, is DSGVTQTPKHLITATGQRVTLRCSPRSGDLSVYWYQQSLDQGLQFLIQYYNGEERAKGNILERFSAQQFPDLHSELNLSSLELGDSALYFCASSRLAGVGEQYFGPGTRLTVT.

The V gene is TRBV7-2, the J gene TRBJ1-1, with TRBD1 as a possible D gene (6 bases). There are 15 residues in the CDR3. Germline CDR1 and CDR2: SGHTA and FQGNSA. V lost 1 base, J lost 2 bases, and 11 bases lay in between. The CDR3 protein is CASSLGGPGNTEAFF. CDR3 nucleotide sequence: TGTGCCAGCAGCTTAGGGGGGCCAGGAAACACTGAAGCTTTCTTT. Complete variable domain (other parts from reference TRBV7-2 and TRBJ1-1): GAGVSQSPSNKVTEKGKDVELRCDPISGHTALYWYRQSLGQGLEFLIYFQGNSAPDKSGLPSDRFSAERTGGSVSTLTIQRTQQEDSAVYLCASSLGGPGNTEAFFGQGTRLTVV.

The rearrangement uses TRBV5-1 and TRBJ1-1; 7 bases align to TRBD1. The CDR3 covers 16 residues. The J segment lost 0 bases and the V segment lost 4 bases, leaving 9 bases of the junction unmatched. CDR1 SGHRS and CDR2 YFSETQ come from the germline V gene. The CDR3 bases are TGCGCCAGCAGCCAACGGGACAGACGGGTGAACACTGAAGCTTTCTTT. It encodes CASSQRDRRVNTEAFF.

This chain uses TRBV28 with TRBJ2-4; no definite D call. The CDR3 extends over 13 amino acids. Trimming shortened V by 11 bases and J by 0 bases, and 11 bases separated the two germline ends. Germline values: CDR1 MDHEN, CDR2 SYDVKM. The chain's CDR3 is CASSGLAKNIQYF. The CDR3 region has the DNA TGTGCCTCCTCCGGGTTAGCCAAAAACATTCAGTACTTC.

This chain joins TRBV7-2 and TRBJ2-1; no reliable D call. Trimming stripped 1 base from V and 0 bases from J, with 10 bases between. Germline V gene sequence: CDR1 SGHTA, CDR2 FQGNSA. CDR3 length: 16 amino acids. Written as DNA, the CDR3 is TGTGCCAGCAGCTTAGAGGGCGCAATCTCCTACAATGAGCAGTTCTTC. This translates into CASSLEGAISYNEQFF.

This clone was seen more than once but under ten times. This rearrangement joins TRBV19 to TRBJ1-1; D remains unclear. V lost 1 base and J lost 0, with 12 bases in between. The CDR3 extends over 16 amino acids. Germline CDR1 reads LNHDA; CDR2 reads SQIVND (reference sequence). The CDR3 sequence: CASSIGAPRLNTEAFF. CDR3 nucleotide sequence: TGTGCCAGTAGTATAGGGGCCCCGAGGTTGAACACTGAAGCTTTCTTT.

The gene calls are TRBV7-9 and TRBJ2-5; TRBD2 agrees at 14 bases. The V gene end was trimmed by 4 bases and the J gene end by 2 bases; junction bases not matched to a gene: 12. The CDR3 is 19 amino acids. Germline loops: CDR1 SEHNR, CDR2 FQNEAQ (reference sequence). The CDR3 DNA follows: TGTGCCAGCAGCTCCCCCCGGACTAGCGGGAGGCGAAAACAAGAGACCCAGTACTTC. Translated, it gives CASSSPRTSGRRKQETQYF.

The chain couples TRBV4-2 to TRBJ1-4; tentative D call: TRBD1 (5 bases). Germline V gives CDR1 LGHNA, CDR2 YNFKEQ. The germline V and J ends were trimmed by 3 bases and 0 bases, with 14 bases remaining between them. The CDR3 loop spans 17 amino acids. The CDR3 region is CASSQGGTDATNEKLFF. In DNA form, the CDR3 reads TGTGCCAGCAGCCAGGGCGGGACTGACGCAACTAATGAAAAACTGTTTTTT.

The genes are TRBV28 and TRBJ1-1; 7 bases line up with TRBD1. The V and J ends lost 5 bases and 2 bases, in that order; junction bases with no gene match: 8. The CDR3 is 15 residues long. The germline CDR1 and CDR2 sequences are MDHEN and SYDVKM. The CDR3 reads CASSPLGQANTEAFF. CDR3 DNA: TGTGCCAGCAGTCCTCTAGGACAGGCTAACACTGAAGCTTTCTTT.

Only one count was recorded for this clone. The V and J genes are TRBV28 and TRBJ2-7; TRBD2 aligns across 9 bases. Germline CDR1 reads MDHEN; CDR2 reads SYDVKM. This CDR3 spans 16 amino acids. With 5 bases clipped from V and 2 bases from J, the junction kept 10 bases outside the gene matches. CDR3: CASSPPGLALPYEQYF. The CDR3 DNA is TGTGCCAGCAGTCCTCCGGGACTAGCTCTACCCTACGAGCAGTACTTC. Full variable domain (remainder filled in from reference TRBV28 and TRBJ2-7): DVKVTQSSRYLVKRTGEKVFLECVQDMDHENMFWYRQDPGLGLRLIYFSYDVKMKEKGDIPEGYSVSREKKERFSLILESASTNQTSMYLCASSPPGLALPYEQYFGPGTRLTVT.

Here the CDR3 DNA reads TGTGCCGGCGGACTAGCGGGAGGGACCGGGGAGCTGTTTTTT. This sequence encodes CAGGLAGGTGELFF. The V call is TRBV7-6, the J call TRBJ2-2; 15 nucleotides match TRBD2. V trimming: 11 bases; J trimming: 5 bases; junction bases outside the gene matches: 3. The CDR3 loop spans 14 amino acids. Germline CDR1 is SGHVS and CDR2 is FNYEAQ.

The V gene is TRBV7-4, the J gene TRBJ2-7; D gene uncertain. Trimming pared 2 bases from V and 11 bases from J, leaving 10 bases between. This CDR3 region has 11 residues. Looked up from germline, CDR1 is SGHVT and CDR2 is SQSDAQ. In DNA form, the CDR3 reads TGTGCCAGCAGCTTAAGGGCCTGGGAGTACTTC. The encoded protein is CASSLRAWEYF.

The chain carries TRBV18 and TRBJ1-2; D uncertain. V lost 2 bases and J lost 4, with 14 bases in between. Germline CDR1 KGHSH, CDR2 LQKENI. The CDR3 is 15 amino acids. The CDR3 region is CASSPGQTIRYGYTF. CDR3 bases: TGTGCCAGCTCACCAGGGCAGACCATTCGCTATGGCTACACCTTC.